These 13 T cell receptor beta chains were sequenced from one sample in a study of OX40 agonist ivuxolimab in advanced cancers. Clones were read by immunoSEQ multiplex PCR, and TCRdb kept only the in-frame ones, dropping some. The sample records around 21,000 clones, under 90% being singletons. Sequencing used CD4+ or CD8+ T cells sorted from blood, obtained in a trial of the OX40 agonist ivuxolimab. Receptors were obtained from an adult with an advanced solid tumor such as melanoma, head and neck, liver or kidney cancer.

The chain recombines TRBV5-6 with TRBJ1-5, with unresolved D. V lost 4 bases and J lost 7, with 12 bases in between. The CDR3 length is 13 residues. Germline values: CDR1 SGHDT, CDR2 YYEEEE. CDR3 region: CASSPGWEQPQHF. DNA of the CDR3: TGTGCCAGCAGCCCGGGGTGGGAACAGCCCCAGCATTTT.

The gene calls are TRBV10-2 and TRBJ1-5; D is perhaps TRBD1 (5 bases). The ends were cut back, 2 bases at V and 7 bases at J, with 12 bases in the middle. CDR3 size: 14 residues. Germline values: CDR1 WSHSY, CDR2 SAAADI. CDR3 in amino acids: CASSEIGGGQPQHF. The CDR3 bases are TGCGCCAGCAGTGAGATCGGGGGGGGGCAGCCCCAGCATTTT.

The genes are TRBV7-6 and TRBJ1-1; D remains ambiguous. CDR1 and CDR2 from the germline V gene are SGHVS and FNYEAQ. The CDR3 totals 11 residues. The CDR3 protein is CVPTSNTEAFF. The CDR3 region has the DNA TGTGTTCCTACCTCAAACACTGAAGCTTTCTTT.

The rearrangement joins TRBV27 to TRBJ1-5; tentative D call: TRBD1 (6 bases). Germline loops: CDR1 MNHEY, CDR2 SMNVEV (reference sequence). Trimming took off 4 bases at V and 9 bases at J, with 10 bases between the two ends. The CDR3 consists of 12 residues. The CDR3 DNA sequence: TGTGCCAGCAGTTCCGGGGGCACGCCCCAGCATTTT. It encodes CASSSGGTPQHF.

V is TRBV6-5 and J is TRBJ2-7; TRBD1 agrees at 9 bases. With 6 bases clipped from V and 3 bases from J, the junction kept 9 bases outside the gene matches. CDR1 and CDR2 from the germline V gene are MNHEY and SVGAGI. The CDR3 is 15 amino acids. The CDR3, as DNA: TGTGCCAGCAGCCAACCCCGGGACAGGGTCTACGAGCAGTACTTC. Its translation is CASSQPRDRVYEQYF.

The V and J genes are TRBV7-9 and TRBJ2-3; 9 bases are a match to TRBD2. The V gene's germline CDR1 is SEHNR and CDR2 FQNEAQ (reference sequence). The CDR3 is 15 amino acids. V gave up 6 bases and J gave up 2 bases; unmatched junction bases: 6. The CDR3 bases are TGTGCCAGCAGGCGGGGGGGACTGAACACAGATACGCAGTATTTT. Its translation is CASRRGGLNTDTQYF.

This clone came up once. The J gene is TRBJ1-2, the V gene TRBV11-2; D gene uncertain. V was trimmed by 3 bases and J by 3 bases, leaving 14 bases between them. CDR3 length: 15 amino acids. Per the germline V gene, CDR1 is SGHAT and CDR2 is FQNNGV. CDR3 sequence: CASSFSVREDYGYTF. The CDR3 DNA reads as TGTGCCAGCAGCTTCTCAGTGAGGGAGGACTATGGCTACACCTTC.

The rearrangement joins TRBV6-5 to TRBJ2-3; possibly TRBD2 for D (7 bases). The ends were cut back, 0 bases at V and 6 bases at J, with 16 bases in the middle. From germline, CDR1 is MNHEY and CDR2 SVGAGI. The CDR3 has 16 residues. The DNA of the CDR3 is TGTGCCAGCAGTTACTCCGGGGGGCCATTCCCCGATACGCAGTATTTT. Its protein is CASSYSGGPFPDTQYF.

The CDR3 coding sequence is TGTGCCAGCAGCTTAATCGGCAGACAAGAGACCCAGTACTTC. Translating it yields CASSLIGRQETQYF. J is TRBJ2-5 and V is TRBV7-9; D uncertain. Germline CDR1 reads SEHNR; CDR2 reads FQNEAQ (reference sequence). V lost 2 bases and J 2 bases, leaving 9 bases between the germline ends. The CDR3 has 14 residues.

V and J are TRBV23-1 and TRBJ2-7; D may match TRBD1 or TRBD2 (5 bases each). TRBV23-1 qualifies as an ORF whose function is uncertain. CDR3 length equals 13 residues. V shed 8 bases and J shed 6 bases, with 17 bases lying between them. CDR3 sequence reads: CASDGTARPEQYF. The CDR3 coding sequence is TGCGCCAGCGACGGGACGGCTAGACCCGAGCAGTACTTC.

The chain uses TRBV5-4 and TRBJ2-3; 10 bases line up with TRBD2. CDR1 and CDR2 from the germline V gene are SGHNT and YYREEE (reference sequence). V trimming: 4 bases; J trimming: 1 base; junction bases outside the gene matches: 6. This CDR3 is built from 16 residues. CDR3 nucleotide sequence: TGTGCCAGCAGCCAAGACCTAGCGGGAGGCACAGATACGCAGTATTTT. Translation gives CASSQDLAGGTDTQYF.

This clone has only one observation. The chain has TRBV19 and TRBJ1-1; the D gene is possibly TRBD1 (6 bases). V dropped 3 bases and J dropped 3 bases, with 17 bases sitting between them. CDR3 length: 16 amino acids. CDR1 is LNHDA, CDR2 SQIVND, per germline (reference sequence). CDR3 DNA sequence: TGTGCCAGTAGTATGGGGGGGCGCTTATCTCACACTGAAGCTTTCTTT. It codes for CASSMGGRLSHTEAFF.

The genes are TRBV4-1 and TRBJ2-7, with 7 bases fitting TRBD1. Germline lookup yields CDR1 MGHRA and CDR2 YSYEKL. The junction had 13 bases not matched to a gene; V was cut back by 4 bases and J by 7 bases. The CDR3 is 15 residues long. CDR3 in DNA: TGCGCCAGCAGCCCCCAGGACAGGACGCACGAGGAGCAGTACTTC. It translates to CASSPQDRTHEEQYF.